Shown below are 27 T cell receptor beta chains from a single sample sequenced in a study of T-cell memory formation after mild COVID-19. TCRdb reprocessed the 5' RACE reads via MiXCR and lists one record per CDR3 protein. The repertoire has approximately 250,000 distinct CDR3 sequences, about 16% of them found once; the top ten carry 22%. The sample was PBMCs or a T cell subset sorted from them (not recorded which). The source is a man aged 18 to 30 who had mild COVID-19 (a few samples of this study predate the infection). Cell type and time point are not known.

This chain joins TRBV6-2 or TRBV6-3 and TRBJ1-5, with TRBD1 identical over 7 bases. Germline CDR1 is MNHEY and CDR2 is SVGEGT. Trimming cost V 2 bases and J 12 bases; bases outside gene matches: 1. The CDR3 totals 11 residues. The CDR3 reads CASSYGTDQHF. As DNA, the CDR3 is TGTGCCAGCAGTTACGGGACAGACCAGCATTTT.

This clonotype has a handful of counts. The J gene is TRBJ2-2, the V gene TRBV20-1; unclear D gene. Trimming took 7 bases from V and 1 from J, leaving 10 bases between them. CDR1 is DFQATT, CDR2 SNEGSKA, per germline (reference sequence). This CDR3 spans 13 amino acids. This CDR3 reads CSVRSGNTGELFF. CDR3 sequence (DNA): TGCAGTGTAAGGTCAGGGAACACCGGGGAGCTGTTTTTT.

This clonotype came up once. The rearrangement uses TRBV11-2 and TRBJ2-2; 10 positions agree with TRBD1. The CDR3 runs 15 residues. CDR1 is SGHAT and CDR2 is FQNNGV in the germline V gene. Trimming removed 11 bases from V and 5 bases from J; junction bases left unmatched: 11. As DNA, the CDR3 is TGTGCCGGGAGACAGGGGGCGGGGTGGACCGGGGAGCTGTTTTTT. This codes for CAGRQGAGWTGELFF.

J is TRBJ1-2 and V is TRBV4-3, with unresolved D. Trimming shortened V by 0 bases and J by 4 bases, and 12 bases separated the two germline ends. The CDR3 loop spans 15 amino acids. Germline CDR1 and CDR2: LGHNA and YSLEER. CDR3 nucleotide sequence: TGCGCCAGCAGCCAAGAAGGCGGCGGGAGCTATGGCTACACCTTC. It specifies CASSQEGGGSYGYTF.

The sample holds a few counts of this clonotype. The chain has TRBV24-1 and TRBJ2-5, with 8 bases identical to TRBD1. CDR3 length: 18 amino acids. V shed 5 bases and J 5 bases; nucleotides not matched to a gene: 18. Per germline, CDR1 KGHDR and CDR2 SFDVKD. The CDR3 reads CATSAALGQGALAETQYF. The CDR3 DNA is TGTGCCACCAGTGCGGCATTGGGGCAGGGGGCCTTGGCGGAGACCCAGTACTTC.

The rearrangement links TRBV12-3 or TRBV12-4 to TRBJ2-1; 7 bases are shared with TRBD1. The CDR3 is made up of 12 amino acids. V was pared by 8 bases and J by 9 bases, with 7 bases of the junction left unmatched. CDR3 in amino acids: CASHRDSGEQFF. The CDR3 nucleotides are TGTGCCAGCCACCGGGACAGTGGTGAGCAGTTCTTC.

This CDR3 reads CASSVSSSPEQYV. The CDR3 DNA is TGTGCCAGCAGTGTATCCTCCAGCCCCGAGCAGTACGTC. The rearrangement uses TRBV11-2 and TRBJ2-7; D uncertain. Germline CDR1 reads SGHAT; CDR2 reads FQNNGV. Trimming cost V 6 bases and J 6 bases, with 15 bases left between them. This CDR3 has 13 amino acids.

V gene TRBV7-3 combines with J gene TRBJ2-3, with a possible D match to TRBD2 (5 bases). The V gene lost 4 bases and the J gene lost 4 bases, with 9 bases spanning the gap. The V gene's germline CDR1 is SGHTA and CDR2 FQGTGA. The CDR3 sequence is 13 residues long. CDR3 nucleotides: TGTGCCAGCAGCTCCCTAGCAGCAGATACGCAGTATTTT. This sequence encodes CASSSLAADTQYF.

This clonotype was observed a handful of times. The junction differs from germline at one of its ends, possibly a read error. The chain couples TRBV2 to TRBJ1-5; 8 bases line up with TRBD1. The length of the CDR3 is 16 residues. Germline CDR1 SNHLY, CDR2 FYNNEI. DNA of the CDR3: TGTGCCAGCAGGGAAGGACAGGGTGACCGCAATCAGCCCCAGCATTTT. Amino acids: CASREGQGDRNQPQHF. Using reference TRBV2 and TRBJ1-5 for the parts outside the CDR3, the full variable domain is EPEVTQTPSHQVTQMGQEVILRCVPISNHLYFYWYRQILGQKVEFLVSFYNNEISEKSEIFDDQFSVERPDGSNFTLKIRSTKLEDSAMYFCASREGQGDRNQPQHFGDGTRLSIL.

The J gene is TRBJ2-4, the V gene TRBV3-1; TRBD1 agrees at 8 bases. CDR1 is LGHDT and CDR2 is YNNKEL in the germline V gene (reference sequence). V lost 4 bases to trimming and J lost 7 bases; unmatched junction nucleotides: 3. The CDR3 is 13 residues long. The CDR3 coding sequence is TGTGCCAGCAGCCTGGACAGGGTTAACATTCAGTACTTC. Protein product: CASSLDRVNIQYF.

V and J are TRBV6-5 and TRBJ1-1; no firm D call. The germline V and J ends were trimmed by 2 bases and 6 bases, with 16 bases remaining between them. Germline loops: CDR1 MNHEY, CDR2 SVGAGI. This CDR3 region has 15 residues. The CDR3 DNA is TGTGCCAGCAGTTACGCAATTACGGACGTATCTGAAGCTTTCTTT. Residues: CASSYAITDVSEAFF.

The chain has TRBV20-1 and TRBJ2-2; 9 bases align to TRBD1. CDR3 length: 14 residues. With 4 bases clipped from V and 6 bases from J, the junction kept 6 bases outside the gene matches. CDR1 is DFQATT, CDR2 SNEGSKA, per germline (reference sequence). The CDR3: CSAKPGQGSGELFF. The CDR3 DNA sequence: TGCAGTGCTAAGCCGGGACAGGGTTCCGGGGAGCTGTTTTTT.

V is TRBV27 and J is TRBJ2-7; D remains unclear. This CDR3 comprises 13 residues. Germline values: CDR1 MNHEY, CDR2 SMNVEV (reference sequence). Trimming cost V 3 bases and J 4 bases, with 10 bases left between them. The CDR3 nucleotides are TGTGCCAGCAGTTTTGGCAGGCTGTACGAGCAGTACTTC. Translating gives CASSFGRLYEQYF.

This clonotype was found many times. CDR3 residues: CASSYSWGAQPQHF. The CDR3 DNA reads as TGTGCCAGCAGTTACTCCTGGGGGGCTCAGCCCCAGCATTTT. The gene calls are TRBV6-5 and TRBJ1-5; a weak D match, TRBD1 (6 bases). Germline loops: CDR1 MNHEY, CDR2 SVGAGI. This CDR3 has 14 residues. V gave up 0 bases and J gave up 6 bases, with 9 bases separating them.

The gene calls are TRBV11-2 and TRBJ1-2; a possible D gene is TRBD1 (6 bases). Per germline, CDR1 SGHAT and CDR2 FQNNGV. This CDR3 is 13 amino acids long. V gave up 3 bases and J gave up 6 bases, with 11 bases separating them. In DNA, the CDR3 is TGTGCCAGCAGCTTGGGGGGCGTGAATGGCTACACCTTC. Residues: CASSLGGVNGYTF.

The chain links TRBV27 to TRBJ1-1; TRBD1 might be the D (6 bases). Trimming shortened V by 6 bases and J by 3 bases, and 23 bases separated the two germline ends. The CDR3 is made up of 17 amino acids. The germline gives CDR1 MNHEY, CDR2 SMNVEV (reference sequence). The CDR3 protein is CASRTSTGLLGHTEAFF. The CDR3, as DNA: TGTGCCAGCAGGACCTCAACAGGGTTACTAGGGCACACTGAAGCTTTCTTT.

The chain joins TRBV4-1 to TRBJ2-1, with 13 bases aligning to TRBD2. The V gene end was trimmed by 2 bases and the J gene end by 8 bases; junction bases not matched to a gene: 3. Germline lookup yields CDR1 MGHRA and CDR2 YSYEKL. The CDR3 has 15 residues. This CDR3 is CASSQRLAGGHEQFF. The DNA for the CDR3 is TGCGCCAGCAGCCAACGACTAGCGGGGGGCCATGAGCAGTTCTTC.

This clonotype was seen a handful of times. The CDR3 DNA reads TGTGCCAGCGAGTGGACTAGCGGCCATGAGCAGTTCTTC. This codes for CASEWTSGHEQFF. The chain combines TRBV7-9 with TRBJ2-1; 10 bases align to TRBD2. Germline CDR1 is SEHNR and CDR2 is FQNEAQ (reference sequence). The CDR3 contains 13 residues. The junction had 6 bases not matched to a gene; V was cut back by 8 bases and J by 8 bases.

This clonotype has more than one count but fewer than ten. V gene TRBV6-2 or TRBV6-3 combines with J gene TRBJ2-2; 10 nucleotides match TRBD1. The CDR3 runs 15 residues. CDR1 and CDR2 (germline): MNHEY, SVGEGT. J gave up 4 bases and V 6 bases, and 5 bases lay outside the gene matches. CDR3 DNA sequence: TGTGCCAGCAGCTCACGGACAGGGGGCACCGGGGAGCTGTTTTTT. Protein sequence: CASSSRTGGTGELFF.

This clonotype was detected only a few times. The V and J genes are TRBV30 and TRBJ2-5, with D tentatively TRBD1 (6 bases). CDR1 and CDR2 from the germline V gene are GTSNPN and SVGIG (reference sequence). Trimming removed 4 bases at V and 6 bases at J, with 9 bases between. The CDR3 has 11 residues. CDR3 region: CAWTGVKTQYF. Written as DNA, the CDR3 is TGTGCCTGGACAGGGGTGAAGACCCAGTACTTC.

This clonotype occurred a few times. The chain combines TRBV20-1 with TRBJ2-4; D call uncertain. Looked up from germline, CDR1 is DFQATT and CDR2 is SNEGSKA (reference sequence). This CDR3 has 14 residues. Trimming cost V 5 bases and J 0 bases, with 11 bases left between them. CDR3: CSASENLAKNIQYF. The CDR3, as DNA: TGCAGTGCTTCGGAGAACCTAGCCAAAAACATTCAGTACTTC.

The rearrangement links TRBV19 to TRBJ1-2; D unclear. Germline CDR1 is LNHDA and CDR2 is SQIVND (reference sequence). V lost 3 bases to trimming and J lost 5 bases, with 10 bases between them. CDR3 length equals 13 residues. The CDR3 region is CASSIGASYGYTF. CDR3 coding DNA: TGTGCCAGTAGTATTGGAGCAAGTTATGGCTACACCTTC. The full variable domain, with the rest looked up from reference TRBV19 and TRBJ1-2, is DGGITQSPKYLFRKEGQNVTLSCEQNLNHDAMYWYRQDPGQGLRLIYYSQIVNDFQKGDIAEGYSVSREKKESFPLTVTSAQKNPTAFYLCASSIGASYGYTFGSGTRLTVV.

The CDR3 spells CASSAPGVEGQGYYEQYF. The CDR3 bases are TGTGCCAGCAGCGCCCCGGGAGTGGAGGGACAGGGGTACTACGAGCAGTACTTC. V is TRBV7-9 and J is TRBJ2-7; 10 bases line up with TRBD1. V was clipped by 5 bases and J by 3 bases; unmatched bases: 16. There are 18 residues in the CDR3. Per germline, CDR1 SEHNR and CDR2 FQNEAQ (reference sequence).

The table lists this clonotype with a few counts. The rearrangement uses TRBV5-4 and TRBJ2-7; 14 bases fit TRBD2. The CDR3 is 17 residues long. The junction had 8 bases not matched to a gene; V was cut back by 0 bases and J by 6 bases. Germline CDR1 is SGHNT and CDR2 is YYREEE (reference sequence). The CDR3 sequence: CASSLAGGLAGEREQYV. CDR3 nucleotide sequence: TGTGCCAGCAGCTTGGCCGGGGGACTAGCGGGGGAACGCGAGCAGTACGTC.

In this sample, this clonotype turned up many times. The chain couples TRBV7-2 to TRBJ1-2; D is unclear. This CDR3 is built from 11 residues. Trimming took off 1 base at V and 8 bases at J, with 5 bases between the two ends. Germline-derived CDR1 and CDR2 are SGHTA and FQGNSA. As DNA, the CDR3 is TGTGCCAGCAGCTTAGAGAGCGGCTACACCTTC. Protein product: CASSLESGYTF. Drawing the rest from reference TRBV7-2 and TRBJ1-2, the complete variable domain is GAGVSQSPSNKVTEKGKDVELRCDPISGHTALYWYRQSLGQGLEFLIYFQGNSAPDKSGLPSDRFSAERTGGSVSTLTIQRTQQEDSAVYLCASSLESGYTFGSGTRLTVV.

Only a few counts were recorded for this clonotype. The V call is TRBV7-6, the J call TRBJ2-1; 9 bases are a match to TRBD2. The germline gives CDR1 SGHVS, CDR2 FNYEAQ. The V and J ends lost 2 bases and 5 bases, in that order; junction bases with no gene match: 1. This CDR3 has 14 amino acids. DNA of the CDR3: TGTGCCAGCAGCTTACGCGGGGGGGACAATGAGCAGTTCTTC. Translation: CASSLRGGDNEQFF.

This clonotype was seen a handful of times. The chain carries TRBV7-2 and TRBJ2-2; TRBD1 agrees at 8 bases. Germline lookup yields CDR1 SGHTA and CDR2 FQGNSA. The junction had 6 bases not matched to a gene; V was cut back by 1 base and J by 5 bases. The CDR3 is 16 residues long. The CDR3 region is CASSLGGQGVTGELFF. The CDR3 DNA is TGTGCCAGCAGCTTAGGAGGACAGGGTGTAACCGGGGAGCTGTTTTTT.